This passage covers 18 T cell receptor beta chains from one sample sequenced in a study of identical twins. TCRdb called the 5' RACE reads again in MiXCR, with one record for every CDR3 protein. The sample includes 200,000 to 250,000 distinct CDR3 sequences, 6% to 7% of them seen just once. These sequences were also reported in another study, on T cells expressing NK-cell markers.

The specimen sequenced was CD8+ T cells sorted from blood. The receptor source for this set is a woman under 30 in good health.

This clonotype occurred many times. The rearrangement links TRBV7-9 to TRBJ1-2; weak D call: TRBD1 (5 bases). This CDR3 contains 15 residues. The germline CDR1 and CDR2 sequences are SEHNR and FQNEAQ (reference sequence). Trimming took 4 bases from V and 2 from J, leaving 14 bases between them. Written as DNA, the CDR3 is TGTGCCAGCAGCTACAACCCGACAGCCAACTATGGCTACACCTTC. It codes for CASSYNPTANYGYTF.

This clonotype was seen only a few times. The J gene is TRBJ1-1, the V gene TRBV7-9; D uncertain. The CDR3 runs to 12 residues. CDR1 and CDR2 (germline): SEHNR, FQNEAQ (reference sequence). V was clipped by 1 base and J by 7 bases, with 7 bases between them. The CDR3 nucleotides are TGTGCCAGCAGCTTAGGGGAGCTTGAAGCTTTCTTT. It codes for CASSLGELEAFF.

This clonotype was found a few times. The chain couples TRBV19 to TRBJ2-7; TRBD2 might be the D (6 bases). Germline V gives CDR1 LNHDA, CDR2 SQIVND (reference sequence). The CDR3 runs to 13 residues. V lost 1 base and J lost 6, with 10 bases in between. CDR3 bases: TGTGCCAGTAGTATAGCGGGAGCCTCCGAGCAGTACTTC. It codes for CASSIAGASEQYF.

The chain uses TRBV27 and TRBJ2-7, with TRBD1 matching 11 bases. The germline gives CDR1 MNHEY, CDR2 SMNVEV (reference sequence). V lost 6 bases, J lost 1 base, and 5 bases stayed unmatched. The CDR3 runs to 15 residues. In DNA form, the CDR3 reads TGTGCCAGCAGGCTAGGGACAGGGGGATCCTACGAGCAGTACTTC. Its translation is CASRLGTGGSYEQYF.

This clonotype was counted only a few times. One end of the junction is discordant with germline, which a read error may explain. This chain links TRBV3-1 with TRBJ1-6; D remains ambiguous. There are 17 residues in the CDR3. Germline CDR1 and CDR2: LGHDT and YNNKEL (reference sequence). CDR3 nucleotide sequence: TGTGCCAGCAGCCAAGATCTAAGGCAGTCCTATTATTCACCCCTCCACTTT. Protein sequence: CASSQDLRQSYYSPLHF.

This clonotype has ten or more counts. This CDR3 reads CASSLTSGRYEQYF. The CDR3 nucleotides are TGTGCCAGCAGTTTGACTAGCGGGAGGTACGAGCAGTACTTC. The V and J genes are TRBV12-3 or TRBV12-4 and TRBJ2-7, with 13 positions matching TRBD2. V gave up 3 bases and J gave up 4 bases; unmatched junction bases: 0. The CDR3 covers 14 residues.

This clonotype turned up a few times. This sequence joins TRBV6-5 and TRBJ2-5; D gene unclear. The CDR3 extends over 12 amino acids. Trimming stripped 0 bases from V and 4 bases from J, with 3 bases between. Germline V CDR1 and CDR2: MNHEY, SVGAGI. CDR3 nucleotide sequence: TGTGCCAGCAGTTACTCGCGAGAGACCCAGTACTTC. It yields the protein CASSYSRETQYF.

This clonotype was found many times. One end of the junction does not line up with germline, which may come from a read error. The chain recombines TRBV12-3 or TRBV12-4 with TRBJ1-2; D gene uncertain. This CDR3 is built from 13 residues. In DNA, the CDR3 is TGTGCCAGCAGTTTTCTAGTGGGAGGCAGACTACAGTTC. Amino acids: CASSFLVGGRLQF.

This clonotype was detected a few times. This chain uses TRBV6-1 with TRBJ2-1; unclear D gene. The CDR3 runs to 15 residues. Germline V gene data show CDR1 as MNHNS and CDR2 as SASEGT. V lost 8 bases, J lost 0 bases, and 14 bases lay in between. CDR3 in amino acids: CASYIDSSSYNEQFF. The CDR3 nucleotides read TGTGCCAGCTACATCGATAGTAGCTCCTACAATGAGCAGTTCTTC.

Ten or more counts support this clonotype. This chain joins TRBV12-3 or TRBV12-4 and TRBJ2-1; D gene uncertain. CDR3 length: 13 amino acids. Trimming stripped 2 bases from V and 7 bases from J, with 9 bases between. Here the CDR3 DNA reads TGTGCCAGCAGTTTAATATTGGGGAATGAGCAGTTCTTC. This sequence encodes CASSLILGNEQFF.

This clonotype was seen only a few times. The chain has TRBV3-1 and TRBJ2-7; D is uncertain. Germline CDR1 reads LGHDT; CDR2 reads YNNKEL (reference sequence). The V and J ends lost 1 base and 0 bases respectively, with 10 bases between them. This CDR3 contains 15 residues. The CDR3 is CASSQATLSSYEQYF. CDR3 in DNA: TGTGCCAGCAGCCAAGCAACGCTGAGCTCCTACGAGCAGTACTTC.

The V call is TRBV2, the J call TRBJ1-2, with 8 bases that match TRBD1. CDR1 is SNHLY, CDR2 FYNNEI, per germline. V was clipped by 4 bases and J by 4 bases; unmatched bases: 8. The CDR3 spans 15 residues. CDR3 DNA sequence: TGTGCCAGCAGTGGGGGACAGGCGCCCCTCTATGGCTACACCTTC. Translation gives CASSGGQAPLYGYTF.

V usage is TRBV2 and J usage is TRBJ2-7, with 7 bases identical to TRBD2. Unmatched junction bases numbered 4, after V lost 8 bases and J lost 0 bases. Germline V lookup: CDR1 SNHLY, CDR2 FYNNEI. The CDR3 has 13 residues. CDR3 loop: CASPGTNSYEQYF. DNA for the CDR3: TGTGCCAGCCCCGGGACTAACTCCTACGAGCAGTACTTC.

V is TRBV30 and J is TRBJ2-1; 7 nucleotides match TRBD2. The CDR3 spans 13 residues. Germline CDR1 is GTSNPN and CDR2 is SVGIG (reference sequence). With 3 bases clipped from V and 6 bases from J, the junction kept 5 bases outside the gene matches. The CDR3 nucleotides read TGTGCCTGGAGGACTAGCTTTGCCAATGAGCAGTTCTTC. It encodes CAWRTSFANEQFF.

This CDR3 reads CASSQEQASNNGYTF. CDR3 in DNA: TGCGCCAGCAGCCAAGAACAGGCATCAAATAATGGCTACACCTTC. The V call is TRBV4-3, the J call TRBJ1-2; D perhaps matches TRBD1 (5 bases). Trimming left V 0 bases short and J 6 bases short, with 14 bases between. From germline, CDR1 is LGHNA and CDR2 YSLEER. There are 15 residues in the CDR3.

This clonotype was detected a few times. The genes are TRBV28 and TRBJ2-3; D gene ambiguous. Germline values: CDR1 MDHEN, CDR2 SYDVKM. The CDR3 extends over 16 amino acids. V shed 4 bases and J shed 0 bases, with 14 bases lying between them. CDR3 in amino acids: CASSSPRAASTDTQYF. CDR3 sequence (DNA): TGTGCCAGCAGTTCCCCCCGGGCGGCTAGCACAGATACGCAGTATTTT. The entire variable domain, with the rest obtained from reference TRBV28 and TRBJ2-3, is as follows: DVKVTQSSRYLVKRTGEKVFLECVQDMDHENMFWYRQDPGLGLRLIYFSYDVKMKEKGDIPEGYSVSREKKERFSLILESASTNQTSMYLCASSSPRAASTDTQYFGPGTRLTVL.

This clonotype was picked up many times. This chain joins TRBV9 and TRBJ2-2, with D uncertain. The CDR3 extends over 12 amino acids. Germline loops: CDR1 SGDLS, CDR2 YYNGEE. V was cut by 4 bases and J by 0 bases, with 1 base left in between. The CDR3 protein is CASSPNTGELFF. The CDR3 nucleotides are TGTGCCAGCAGCCCGAACACCGGGGAGCTGTTTTTT.

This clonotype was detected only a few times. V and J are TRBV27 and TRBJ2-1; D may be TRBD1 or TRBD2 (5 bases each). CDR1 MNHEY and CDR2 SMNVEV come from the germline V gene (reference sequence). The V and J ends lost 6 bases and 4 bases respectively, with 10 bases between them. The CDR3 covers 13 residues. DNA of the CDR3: TGTGCCAGCAGGAGGGACGGTTACAATGAGCAGTTCTTC. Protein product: CASRRDGYNEQFF.